The clone carrying this T cell receptor beta chain qualifies as medium-sized. The length of the CDR3 is 12 residues. Germline assignment: CDR1 DFQATT and CDR2 SNEGSKA (reference sequence). Trimming removed 3 bases at V and 3 bases at J, with 8 bases between. TCRdb reprocessed the 5' RACE reads with MiXCR, giving one entry per CDR3 protein. The sample has tens of thousands of distinct CDR3 sequences; roughly 28% are singletons. The sorted Tregs were CD4+CD25+CD127-/low cells. The chain combines TRBV20-1 with TRBJ1-2; D unresolved. The receptor was isolated from a female donor with breast cancer. Sequenced input: tumor-infiltrating Tregs sorted from the breast tumor. CDR3 sequence: CSARNTDYGYTF. DNA for the CDR3: TGCAGTGCTAGGAACACCGACTATGGCTACACCTTC.